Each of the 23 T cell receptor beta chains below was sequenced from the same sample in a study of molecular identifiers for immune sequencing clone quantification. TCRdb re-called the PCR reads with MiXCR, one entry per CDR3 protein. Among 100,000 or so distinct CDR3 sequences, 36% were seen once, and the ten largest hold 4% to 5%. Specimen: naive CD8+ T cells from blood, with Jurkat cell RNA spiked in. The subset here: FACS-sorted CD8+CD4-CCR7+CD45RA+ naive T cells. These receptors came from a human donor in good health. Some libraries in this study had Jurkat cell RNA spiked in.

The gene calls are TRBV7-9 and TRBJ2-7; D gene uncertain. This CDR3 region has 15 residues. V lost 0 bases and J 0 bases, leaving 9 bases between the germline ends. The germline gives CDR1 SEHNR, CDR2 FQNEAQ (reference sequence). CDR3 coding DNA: TGTGCCAGCAGCTTAGCAGGCCTGAGCTCCTACGAGCAGTACTTC. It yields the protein CASSLAGLSSYEQYF.

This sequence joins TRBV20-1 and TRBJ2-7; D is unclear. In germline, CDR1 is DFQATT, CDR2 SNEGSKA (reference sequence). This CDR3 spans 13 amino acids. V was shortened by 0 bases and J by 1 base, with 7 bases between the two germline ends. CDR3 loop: CSARELPSYEQYF. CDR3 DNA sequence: TGCAGTGCTAGAGAACTACCTTCCTACGAGCAGTACTTC.

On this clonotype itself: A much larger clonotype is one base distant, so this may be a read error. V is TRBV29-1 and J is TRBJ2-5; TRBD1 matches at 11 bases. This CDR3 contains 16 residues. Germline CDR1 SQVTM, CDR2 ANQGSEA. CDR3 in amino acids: CSVDGGTGGPQEPQYF. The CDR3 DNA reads TGCAGCGTTGATGGCGGGACAGGGGGGCCCCAAGAGCCCCAGTACTTC.

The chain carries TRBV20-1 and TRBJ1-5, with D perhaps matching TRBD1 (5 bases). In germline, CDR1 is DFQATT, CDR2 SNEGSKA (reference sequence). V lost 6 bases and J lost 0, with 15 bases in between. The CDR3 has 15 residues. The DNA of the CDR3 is TGCAGTGCCCTGGGGGAGCTATATAGCAATCAGCCCCAGCATTTT. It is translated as CSALGELYSNQPQHF.

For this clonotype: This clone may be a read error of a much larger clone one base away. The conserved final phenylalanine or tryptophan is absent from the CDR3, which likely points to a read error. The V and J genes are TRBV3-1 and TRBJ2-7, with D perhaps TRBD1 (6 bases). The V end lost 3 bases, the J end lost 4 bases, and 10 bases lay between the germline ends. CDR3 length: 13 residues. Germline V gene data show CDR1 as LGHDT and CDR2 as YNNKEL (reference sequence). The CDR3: CASSHPDSYEQYI. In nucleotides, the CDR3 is TGTGCCAGCAGCCATCCGGACAGTTACGAGCAGTACATC.

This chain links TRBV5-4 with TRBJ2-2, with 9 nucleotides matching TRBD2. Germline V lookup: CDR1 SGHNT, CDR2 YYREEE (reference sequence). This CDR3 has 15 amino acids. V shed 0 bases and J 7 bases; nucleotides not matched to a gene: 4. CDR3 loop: CASSLGTSVSGELFF. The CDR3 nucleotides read TGTGCCAGCAGCTTGGGGACTAGCGTCAGCGGGGAGCTGTTTTTT.

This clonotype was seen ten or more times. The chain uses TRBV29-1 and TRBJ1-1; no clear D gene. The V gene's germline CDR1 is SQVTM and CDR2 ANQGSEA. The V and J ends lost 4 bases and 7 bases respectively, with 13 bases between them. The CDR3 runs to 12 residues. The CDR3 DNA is TGCAGCGTTGCCGGCGGCGATGGTGAAGCTTTCTTT. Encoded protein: CSVAGGDGEAFF.

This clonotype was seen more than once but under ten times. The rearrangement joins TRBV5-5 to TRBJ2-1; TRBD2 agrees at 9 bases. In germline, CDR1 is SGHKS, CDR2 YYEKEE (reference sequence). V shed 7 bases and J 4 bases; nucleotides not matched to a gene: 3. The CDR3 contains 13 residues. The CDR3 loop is CASSTSGYNEQFF. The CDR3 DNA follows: TGTGCCAGCTCTACTAGCGGGTACAATGAGCAGTTCTTC.

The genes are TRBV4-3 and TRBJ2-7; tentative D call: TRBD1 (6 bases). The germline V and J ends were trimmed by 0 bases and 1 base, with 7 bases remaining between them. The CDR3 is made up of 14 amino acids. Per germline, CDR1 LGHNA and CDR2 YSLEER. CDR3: CASSQDQGSYEQYF. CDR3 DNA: TGCGCCAGCAGCCAAGACCAGGGGTCCTACGAGCAGTACTTC.

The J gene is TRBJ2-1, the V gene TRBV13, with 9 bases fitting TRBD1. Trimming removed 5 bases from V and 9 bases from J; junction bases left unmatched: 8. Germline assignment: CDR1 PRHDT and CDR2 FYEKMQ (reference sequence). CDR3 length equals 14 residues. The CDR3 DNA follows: TGTGCCAGCAGCCCGGACAGGGGCTACGGTGAGCAGTTCTTC. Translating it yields CASSPDRGYGEQFF.

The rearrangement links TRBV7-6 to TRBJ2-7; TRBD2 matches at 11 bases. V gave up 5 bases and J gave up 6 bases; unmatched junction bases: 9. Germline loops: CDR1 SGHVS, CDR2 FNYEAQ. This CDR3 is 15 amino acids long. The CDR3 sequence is CASSRPTSGESEQYF. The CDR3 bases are TGTGCCAGCAGCCGCCCGACTAGCGGGGAGAGCGAGCAGTACTTC.

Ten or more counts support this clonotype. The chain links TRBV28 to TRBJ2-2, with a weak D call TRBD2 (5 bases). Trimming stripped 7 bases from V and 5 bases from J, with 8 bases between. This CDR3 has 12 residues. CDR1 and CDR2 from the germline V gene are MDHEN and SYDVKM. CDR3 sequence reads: CASNRGTGELFF. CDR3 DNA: TGTGCCAGCAACCGGGGAACCGGGGAGCTGTTTTTT.

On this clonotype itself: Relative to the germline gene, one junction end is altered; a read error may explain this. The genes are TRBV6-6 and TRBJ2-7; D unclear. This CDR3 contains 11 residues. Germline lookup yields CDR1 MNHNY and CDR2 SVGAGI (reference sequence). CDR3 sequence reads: CASRITYEQHF. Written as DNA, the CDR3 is TGTGCCAGCAGAATCACCTACGAGCAGCACTTC.

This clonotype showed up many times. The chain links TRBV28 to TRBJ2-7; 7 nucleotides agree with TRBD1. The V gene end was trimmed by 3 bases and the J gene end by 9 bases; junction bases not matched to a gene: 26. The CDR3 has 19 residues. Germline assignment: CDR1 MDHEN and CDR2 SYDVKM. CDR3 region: CASSFEIGGQASSNSGQYF. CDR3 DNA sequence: TGTGCCAGCAGTTTTGAAATCGGCGGACAGGCTAGTTCCAACTCTGGGCAGTACTTC.

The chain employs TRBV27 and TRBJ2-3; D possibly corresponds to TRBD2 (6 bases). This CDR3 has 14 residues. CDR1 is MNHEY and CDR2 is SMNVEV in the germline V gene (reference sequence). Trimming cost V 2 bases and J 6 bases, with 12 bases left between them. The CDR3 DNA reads TGTGCCAGCAGTTTAAGGTGGGAGGTGGATACGCAGTATTTT. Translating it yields CASSLRWEVDTQYF.

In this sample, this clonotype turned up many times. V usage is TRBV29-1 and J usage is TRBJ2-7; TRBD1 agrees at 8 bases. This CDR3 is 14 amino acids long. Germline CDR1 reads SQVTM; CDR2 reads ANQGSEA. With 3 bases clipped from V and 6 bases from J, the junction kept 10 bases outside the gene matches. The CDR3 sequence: CSVDSQGARGEQYF. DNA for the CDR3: TGCAGCGTTGATTCGCAGGGGGCAAGGGGCGAGCAGTACTTC.

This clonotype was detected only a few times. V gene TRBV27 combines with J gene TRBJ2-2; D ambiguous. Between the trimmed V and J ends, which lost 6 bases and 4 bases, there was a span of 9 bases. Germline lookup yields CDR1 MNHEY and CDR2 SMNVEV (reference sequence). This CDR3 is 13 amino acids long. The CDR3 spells CASSNIITGELFF. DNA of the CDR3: TGTGCCAGCAGCAATATAATCACCGGGGAGCTGTTTTTT.

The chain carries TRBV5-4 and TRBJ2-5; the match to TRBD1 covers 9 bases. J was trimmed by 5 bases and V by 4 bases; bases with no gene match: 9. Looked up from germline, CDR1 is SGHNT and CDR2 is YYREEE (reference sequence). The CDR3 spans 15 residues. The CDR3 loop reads CASSGGTGKSETQYF. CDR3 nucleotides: TGTGCCAGCAGCGGAGGGACAGGGAAGTCGGAGACCCAGTACTTC.

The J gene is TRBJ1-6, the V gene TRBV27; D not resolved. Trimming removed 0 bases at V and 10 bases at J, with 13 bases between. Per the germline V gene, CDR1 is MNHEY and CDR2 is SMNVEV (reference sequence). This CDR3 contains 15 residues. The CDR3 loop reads CASSLSSRLGSPLHF. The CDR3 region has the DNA TGTGCCAGCAGTTTATCGAGTAGGTTGGGATCACCCCTCCACTTT.

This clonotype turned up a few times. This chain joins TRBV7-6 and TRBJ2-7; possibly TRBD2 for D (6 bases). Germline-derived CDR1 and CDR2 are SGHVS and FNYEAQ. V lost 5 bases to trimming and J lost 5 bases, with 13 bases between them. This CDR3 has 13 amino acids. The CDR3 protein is CASSHVGGDEQYF. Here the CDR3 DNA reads TGTGCCAGCAGCCACGTCGGCGGGGACGAGCAGTACTTC.

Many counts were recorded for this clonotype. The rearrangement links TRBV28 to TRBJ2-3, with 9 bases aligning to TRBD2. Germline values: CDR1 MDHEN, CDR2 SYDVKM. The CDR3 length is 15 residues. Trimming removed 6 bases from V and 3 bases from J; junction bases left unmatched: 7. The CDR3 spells CASSPAGGGTDTQYF. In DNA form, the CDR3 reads TGTGCCAGCAGCCCAGCGGGAGGTGGAACAGATACGCAGTATTTT.

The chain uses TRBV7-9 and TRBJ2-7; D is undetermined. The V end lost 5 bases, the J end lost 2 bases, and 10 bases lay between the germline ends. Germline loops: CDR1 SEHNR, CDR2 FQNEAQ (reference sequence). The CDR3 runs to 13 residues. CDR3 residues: CASSPWDTYEQYF. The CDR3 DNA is TGTGCCAGCAGCCCGTGGGATACCTACGAGCAGTACTTC. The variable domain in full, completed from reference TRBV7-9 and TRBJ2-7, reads DTGVSQNPRHKITKRGQNVTFRCDPISEHNRLYWYRQTLGQGPEFLTYFQNEAQLEKSRLLSDRFSAERPKGSFSTLEIQRTEQGDSAMYLCASSPWDTYEQYFGPGTRLTVT.

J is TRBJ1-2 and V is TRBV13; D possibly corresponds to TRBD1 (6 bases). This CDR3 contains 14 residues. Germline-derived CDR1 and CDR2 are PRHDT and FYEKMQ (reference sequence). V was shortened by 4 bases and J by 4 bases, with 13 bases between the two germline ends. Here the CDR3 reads CASSSRGQGYGYTF. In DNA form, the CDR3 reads TGTGCCAGCAGCTCCCGGGGGCAGGGCTATGGCTACACCTTC.